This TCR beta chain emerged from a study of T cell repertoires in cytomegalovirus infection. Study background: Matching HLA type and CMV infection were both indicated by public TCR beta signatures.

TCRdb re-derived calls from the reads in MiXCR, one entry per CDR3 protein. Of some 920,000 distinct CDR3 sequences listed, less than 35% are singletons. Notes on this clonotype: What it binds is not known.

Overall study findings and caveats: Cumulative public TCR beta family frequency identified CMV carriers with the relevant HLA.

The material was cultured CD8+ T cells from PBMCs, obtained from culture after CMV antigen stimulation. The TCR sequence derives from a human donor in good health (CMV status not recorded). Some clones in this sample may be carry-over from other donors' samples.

The CDR3 region is CASSQILGGNQPQHF. DNA of the CDR3: TGCGCCAGCAGCCAAATCCTAGGCGGAAATCAGCCCCAGCATTTT. The chain carries TRBV4-1 and TRBJ1-5, with D unclear. Trimming pared 2 bases from V and 4 bases from J, leaving 12 bases between. There are 15 residues in the CDR3. The germline V gene encodes CDR1 MGHRA and CDR2 YSYEKL.